The next 15 T cell receptor beta chains were all read from a single sample in a study of T cell changes during pregnancy in multiple sclerosis. The table came from immunoSEQ multiplex PCR; TCRdb's copy has only in-frame clones and leaves some out. The sample has 75,000 to 80,000 clones, just over 90% seen once. Material: peripheral blood, obtained in the second trimester of pregnancy. These receptor sequences come from a female donor in good health, enrolled as a control in a pregnancy study.

The chain joins TRBV11-3 to TRBJ1-2, with a weak D call TRBD1 (5 bases). V gave up 5 bases and J gave up 2 bases, with 12 bases separating them. Germline CDR1 is SGHNT and CDR2 is YENEEA. CDR3 size: 14 residues. The CDR3, as DNA: TGTGCCAGCAGCGCCCAGACAGAGAACTATGGCTACACCTTC. This codes for CASSAQTENYGYTF.

This chain links TRBV5-1 with TRBJ2-3, with no clear D. There are 18 residues in the CDR3. V was trimmed by 4 bases and J by 2 bases, leaving 23 bases between them. Per germline, CDR1 SGHRS and CDR2 YFSETQ. The CDR3 region has the DNA TGCGCCAGCAGCCAGGAAACAATCACGGTACGGAACACAGATACGCAGTATTTT. Protein product: CASSQETITVRNTDTQYF.

This clone appeared once. V is TRBV5-1 and J is TRBJ2-7; D is undetermined. CDR1 and CDR2 (germline): SGHRS, YFSETQ. Trimming removed 4 bases at V and 3 bases at J, with 5 bases between. The CDR3 length is 11 residues. In DNA form, the CDR3 reads TGCGCCAGCAGCCCGGGCTACGAGCAGTACTTC. Translating it yields CASSPGYEQYF. The full variable domain, rest sourced from reference TRBV5-1 and TRBJ2-7, is KAGVTQTPRYLIKTRGQQVTLSCSPISGHRSVSWYQQTPGQGLQFLFEYFSETQRNKGNFPGRFSGRQFSNSRSEMNVSTLELGDSALYLCASSPGYEQYFGPGTRLTVT.

Concerning this clone: At one of its ends the junction is not consistent with the germline gene, which may arise from a read error. The V and J genes are TRBV11-3 and TRBJ2-7; D is unresolved. The CDR3 has 15 amino acids. Germline lookup yields CDR1 SGHNT and CDR2 YENEEA. CDR3 protein: CASSLDHTPTYEQYF. The CDR3 nucleotides are TGTGCCAGCAGCCTAGACCACACACCAACCTACGAGCAGTACTTC.

This clone has only one observation. The V gene is TRBV7-8, the J gene TRBJ2-3, with D possibly being TRBD1 (5 bases). Germline values: CDR1 SGHVS, CDR2 FQNEAQ. The CDR3 runs 16 residues. V lost 3 bases, J lost 6 bases, and 19 bases lay in between. CDR3 loop: CASSLSRVASGDTQYF. CDR3 in DNA: TGTGCCAGCAGCTTGAGTCGGGTAGCATCAGGGGATACGCAGTATTTT.

The rearrangement links TRBV10-1 to TRBJ2-7; weak D call: TRBD1 (6 bases). CDR3 length: 12 residues. The germline gives CDR1 WNHNN, CDR2 SYGVQD (reference sequence). V lost 11 bases to trimming and J lost 7 bases, with 18 bases between them. CDR3 sequence (DNA): TGCGCCCAACGCGTAAGAAGGGGGGAGCAGTACTTC. Protein product: CAQRVRRGEQYF.

This chain connects TRBV7-9 to TRBJ1-5, with D perhaps matching TRBD1 (6 bases). Deletions cut 7 bases from V and 5 bases from J, with 15 bases between. Looked up from germline, CDR1 is SEHNR and CDR2 is FQNEAQ (reference sequence). The length of the CDR3 is 14 residues. The CDR3, as DNA: TGTGCCAGCAACCAGGGGTCATCGGATCAGCCCCAGCATTTT. It is translated as CASNQGSSDQPQHF.

The genes are TRBV7-7 and TRBJ2-1, with TRBD2 identical over 9 bases. CDR1 and CDR2 (germline): SSHAT, FNYEAQ (reference sequence). This CDR3 spans 15 amino acids. Trimming cost V 3 bases and J 5 bases; bases outside gene matches: 5. The DNA of the CDR3 is TGTGCCAGCAGCTTTGGGACTAGCAGAAACAATGAGCAGTTCTTC. This encodes CASSFGTSRNNEQFF.

The chain combines TRBV11-3 with TRBJ1-2, with D tentatively TRBD1 (5 bases). Per germline, CDR1 SGHNT and CDR2 YENEEA. The ends were cut back, 4 bases at V and 8 bases at J, with 17 bases in the middle. The CDR3 covers 14 residues. Written as DNA, the CDR3 is TGTGCCAGCAGCTCCCCACTTAGGGGTGGCGGCTACACCTTC. Residues: CASSSPLRGGGYTF.

The chain employs TRBV27 and TRBJ1-1; TRBD1 matches at 7 bases. The CDR3 is 16 amino acids. Losses at the gene ends were 4 bases for V and 5 bases for J; bases not matched to a gene: 13. Germline CDR1 and CDR2: MNHEY and SMNVEV (reference sequence). CDR3 sequence: CASSYSSGGLGTEAFF. In DNA form, the CDR3 reads TGTGCCAGCAGTTACTCCTCAGGGGGGCTAGGGACTGAAGCTTTCTTT.

The J gene is TRBJ2-7, the V gene TRBV7-2; 9 nucleotides align to TRBD1. Trimming took 2 bases from V and 7 from J; bases not matched to a gene: 6. Germline-derived CDR1 and CDR2 are SGHTA and FQGNSA. CDR3 length: 14 amino acids. The CDR3 sequence is CASSLLQGAREQYF. CDR3 nucleotides: TGTGCCAGCAGCTTACTACAGGGGGCGCGAGAGCAGTACTTC.

The CDR3 region has the DNA TGTGCCAGCAGCCCTGGGCGGAACACTGAAGCTTTCTTT. Amino acids: CASSPGRNTEAFF. J is TRBJ1-1 and V is TRBV7-3; no reliable D call. The CDR3 extends over 13 amino acids. CDR1 is SGHTA, CDR2 FQGTGA, per germline. V shed 5 bases and J shed 1 base, with 8 bases lying between them.

V and J are TRBV6-5 and TRBJ2-7, with 8 nucleotides matching TRBD1. V was clipped by 4 bases and J by 2 bases; unmatched bases: 10. In germline, CDR1 is MNHEY, CDR2 SVGAGI. The CDR3 is made up of 16 amino acids. The CDR3 DNA reads as TGTGCCAGCAGTTGGAAAACCGGGACAGGAGCCTACGAGCAGTACTTC. Translated, it gives CASSWKTGTGAYEQYF.

This clone was seen once. V gene TRBV7-8 combines with J gene TRBJ1-1; D unclear. V was clipped by 5 bases and J by 0 bases, with 10 bases between them. The germline gives CDR1 SGHVS, CDR2 FQNEAQ. CDR3 length: 14 residues. The CDR3 loop reads CASSPYTLNTEAFF. CDR3 DNA: TGTGCCAGCAGCCCTTACACACTGAACACTGAAGCTTTCTTT.

This clone was seen once. Written as DNA, the CDR3 is TGCGCCAGCAGCCAAGACAGCCTCTGGGACTCTGAAGCTTTCTTT. Amino acid sequence: CASSQDSLWDSEAFF. J is TRBJ1-1 and V is TRBV4-1; maybe TRBD1 (5 bases). This CDR3 has 15 amino acids. Deletions cut 0 bases from V and 6 bases from J, with 14 bases between. Germline V lookup: CDR1 MGHRA, CDR2 YSYEKL.